This T cell receptor beta chain was recovered during a study of blood T cells in healthy people across ages. Caucasian individuals from Russia who were healthy and aged about 6 to 95 acted as donors. Each sample gave at least 6 million isolated PBMCs. As regards this clonotype: Possible read error: a much larger clone is one base away.

This CDR3 is built from 13 residues. The germline V gene encodes CDR1 MNHNS and CDR2 SASEGT. The V end lost 9 bases, the J end lost 10 bases, and 18 bases lay between the germline ends. A second roughly 6 to 11 cycle PCR used barcoded and J-beta primers. TCRdb used MiXCR to reprocess the 5' RACE reads, holding one entry per CDR3 protein. This sample yields approximately 850,000 distinct CDR3 sequences, of which around 42% are seen a single time; around 21% belongs to the top ten. This sequence was found in a man in his fifties or sixties in good health. Material for sequencing was blood. This chain links TRBV6-1 with TRBJ1-4; D is possibly TRBD1 (5 bases). This chain's CDR3 is CASGERGRGKLFF. The CDR3 nucleotides are TGTGCCAGTGGGGAGCGGGGCCGGGGAAAACTGTTTTTT.